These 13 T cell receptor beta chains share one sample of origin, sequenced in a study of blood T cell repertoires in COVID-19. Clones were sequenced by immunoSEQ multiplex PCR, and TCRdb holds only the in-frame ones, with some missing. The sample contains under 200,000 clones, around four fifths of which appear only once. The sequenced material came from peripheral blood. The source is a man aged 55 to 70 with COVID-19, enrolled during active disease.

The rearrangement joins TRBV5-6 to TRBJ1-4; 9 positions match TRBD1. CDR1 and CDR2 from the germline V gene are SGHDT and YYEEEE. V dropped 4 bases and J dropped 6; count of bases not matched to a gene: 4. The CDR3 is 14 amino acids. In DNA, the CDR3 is TGTGCCAGCAGCACGACAGGGGGTTATGAAAAACTGTTTTTT. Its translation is CASSTTGGYEKLFF.

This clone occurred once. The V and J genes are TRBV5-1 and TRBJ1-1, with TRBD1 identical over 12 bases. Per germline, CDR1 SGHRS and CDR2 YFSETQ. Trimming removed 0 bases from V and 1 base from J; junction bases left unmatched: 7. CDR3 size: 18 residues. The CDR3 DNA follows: TGCGCCAGCAGCTTGGGGGGACAGGGGGCGCGTAGGAACACTGAAGCTTTCTTT. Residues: CASSLGGQGARRNTEAFF.

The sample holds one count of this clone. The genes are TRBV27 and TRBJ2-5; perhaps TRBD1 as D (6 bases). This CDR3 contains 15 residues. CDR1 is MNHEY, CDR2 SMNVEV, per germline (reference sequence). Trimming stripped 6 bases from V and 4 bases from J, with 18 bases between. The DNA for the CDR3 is TGTGCCAGCAGCTTCATGACAGGAGGAGGAGAGACCCAGTACTTC. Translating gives CASSFMTGGGETQYF.

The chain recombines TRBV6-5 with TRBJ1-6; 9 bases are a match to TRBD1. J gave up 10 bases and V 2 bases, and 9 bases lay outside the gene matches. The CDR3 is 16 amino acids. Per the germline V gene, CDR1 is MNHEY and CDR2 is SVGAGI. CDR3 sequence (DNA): TGTGCCAGCAGTTACGGGACAGGGAGTGTAGGCTCACCCCTCCACTTT. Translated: CASSYGTGSVGSPLHF.

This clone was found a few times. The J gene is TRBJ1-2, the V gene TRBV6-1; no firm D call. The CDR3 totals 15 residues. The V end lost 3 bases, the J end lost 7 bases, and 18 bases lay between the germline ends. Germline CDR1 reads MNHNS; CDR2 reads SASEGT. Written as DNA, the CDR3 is TGTGCCAGCAGTGACCCGTCGAGAGGGAATGGTGGCTACACCTTC. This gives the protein CASSDPSRGNGGYTF.

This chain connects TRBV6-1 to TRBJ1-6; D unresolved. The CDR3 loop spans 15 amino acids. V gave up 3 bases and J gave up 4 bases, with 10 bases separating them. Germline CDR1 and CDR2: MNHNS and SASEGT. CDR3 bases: TGTGCCAGCAGTGACGTCGCGGTGTATAATTCACCCCTCCACTTT. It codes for CASSDVAVYNSPLHF.

The CDR3 nucleotides read TGTGCCAGCAGCTTAACGAGCGGGAGGGCCCGGACGCAACCAGATACGCAGTATTTT. Its protein product is CASSLTSGRARTQPDTQYF. V gene TRBV7-3 combines with J gene TRBJ2-3; 10 bases are a match to TRBD2. There are 19 residues in the CDR3. J gave up 4 bases and V 0 bases, and 13 bases lay outside the gene matches. Germline-derived CDR1 and CDR2 are SGHTA and FQGTGA.

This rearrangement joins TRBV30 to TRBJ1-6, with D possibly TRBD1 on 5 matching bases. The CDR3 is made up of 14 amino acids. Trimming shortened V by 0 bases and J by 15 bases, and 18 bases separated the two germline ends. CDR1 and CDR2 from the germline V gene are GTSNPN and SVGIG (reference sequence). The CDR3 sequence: CAWSVGLLTSGLHF. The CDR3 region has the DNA TGTGCCTGGAGTGTGGGACTCCTAACGTCTGGCCTCCACTTT. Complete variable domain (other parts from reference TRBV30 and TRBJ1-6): SQTIHQWPATLVQPVGSPLSLECTVEGTSNPNLYWYRQAAGRGLQLLFYSVGIGQISSEVPQNLSASRPQDRQFILSSKKLLLSDSGFYLCAWSVGLLTSGLHFGNGTRLTVT.

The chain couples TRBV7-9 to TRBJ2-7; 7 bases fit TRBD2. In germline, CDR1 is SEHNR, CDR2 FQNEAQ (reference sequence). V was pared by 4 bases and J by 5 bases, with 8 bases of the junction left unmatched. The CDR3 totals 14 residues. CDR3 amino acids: CASSSRLAWNEQYF. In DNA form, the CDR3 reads TGTGCCAGCAGCTCAAGACTAGCTTGGAACGAGCAGTACTTC.

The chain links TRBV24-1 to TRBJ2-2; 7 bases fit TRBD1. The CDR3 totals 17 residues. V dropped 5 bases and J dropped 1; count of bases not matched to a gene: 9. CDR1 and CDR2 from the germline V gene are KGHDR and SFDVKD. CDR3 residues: CATSAQQGTRNTGELFF. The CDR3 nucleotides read TGTGCCACCAGTGCCCAACAGGGGACGAGGAACACCGGGGAGCTGTTTTTT.

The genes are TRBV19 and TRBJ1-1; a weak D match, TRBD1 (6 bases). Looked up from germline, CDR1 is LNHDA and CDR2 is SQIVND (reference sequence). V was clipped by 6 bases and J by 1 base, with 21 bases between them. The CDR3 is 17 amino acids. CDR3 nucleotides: TGTGCCAGTAGGATCCGTAGGGCAGGGGTTGGGAACACTGAAGCTTTCTTT. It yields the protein CASRIRRAGVGNTEAFF.

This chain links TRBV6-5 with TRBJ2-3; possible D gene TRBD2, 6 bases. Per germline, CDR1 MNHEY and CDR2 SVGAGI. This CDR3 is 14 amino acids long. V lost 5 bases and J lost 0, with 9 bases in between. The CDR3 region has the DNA TGTGCCAGCAGTCAGGGACTCAGCACAGATACGCAGTATTTT. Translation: CASSQGLSTDTQYF.

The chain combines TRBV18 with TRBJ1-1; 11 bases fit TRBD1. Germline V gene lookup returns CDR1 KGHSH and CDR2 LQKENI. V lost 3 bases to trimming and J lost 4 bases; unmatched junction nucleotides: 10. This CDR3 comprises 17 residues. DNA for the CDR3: TGTGCCAGCTCACCTAGCCCCACCGGGACAGGGGGCACTGAAGCTTTCTTT. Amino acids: CASSPSPTGTGGTEAFF.